In its sample, the clone carrying this T cell receptor beta chain was seen once. Its antigen remains unidentified. The data belong to a study of cytomegalovirus exposure and HLA in healthy donors. Study as a whole: A preliminary data release comprised about 85 million unique TCRs obtained from HLA-typed donors.

Germline-derived CDR1 and CDR2 are PRHDT and FYEKMQ (reference sequence). The CDR3 runs 12 residues. Trimming took 0 bases from V and 6 from J, leaving 6 bases between them. The PCR ran on 60 Vbeta and 13 Jbeta primers. Using immunoSEQ multiplex PCR, the repertoire was profiled, and TCRdb retains in-frame clones only, with some absent. The repertoire consists of around 84,000 clones, with around 79% occurring once and the leading ten covering roughly 12%. Whole-study results and caveats: The HLA-A and HLA-B alleles of most subjects were reportedly predicted accurately from TCR beta sequences. With later analysis, a missense DCLRE1C variant became linked to TCR beta V- and J-gene trimming.

This clonotype was obtained from a human donor in good health. Sequencing was carried out using PBMCs. The chain is built from TRBV13 and TRBJ2-7; tentatively, D is TRBD2 (5 bases). CDR3 loop: CASSLGGGEQYF. The CDR3, as DNA: TGTGCCAGCAGCTTAGGCGGAGGCGAGCAGTACTTC.